This section outlines one T cell receptor beta chain sequence together with its context. This specimen belongs to a study of T cells after yellow fever vaccination. TCRdb processed the 5' RACE reads anew with MiXCR; each CDR3 protein has one entry. The sample consists of around 320,000 distinct CDR3 sequences, about 10% of them appearing once. Deletions cut 2 bases from V and 4 bases from J, with 12 bases between. The CDR3 sequence is 14 residues long. The germline V gene has CDR1 SGDLS and CDR2 YYNGEE. The starting material was CD4+ T cells sorted from PBMCs, obtained 45 days after the yellow fever booster vaccination. The source of this sequence is a young man who received the YFV17D yellow fever vaccine. The chain links TRBV9 to TRBJ1-2; no definite D call. The CDR3 region has the DNA TGTGCCAGCAGCGTTATTGCAGAGACCTATGGCTACACCTTC. It yields the protein CASSVIAETYGYTF.